The rows below give T cell receptor beta chains drawn from one sample of a study of blood T cells in healthy people across ages. TCRdb re-called the 5' RACE reads with MiXCR, one entry per CDR3 protein. The sample carries just under 750,000 distinct CDR3 sequences, roughly 20% recorded once. The specimen sequenced was blood. The receptor set was obtained from a man in his sixties or seventies in good health. Each CDR3 is given with its conserved first and last residue. The D gene is left open where the match is weak. The listing skips clone size in some rows; elsewhere it reads once, few, many or a size class.

clone_size	v_call	d_call	j_call	cdr3_nt	cdr3_aa
few	TRBV19	TRBD1	TRBJ2-3	TGTGCCAGTACCTCGACAGGGAAAAACACAGATACGCAGTATTTT	CASTSTGKNTDTQYF
few	TRBV3-1	TRBD2	TRBJ2-1	TGTGCCAGCAGCCAAACCCTGACTAGCGGTAACAATGAGCAGTTCTTC	CASSQTLTSGNNEQFF
many	TRBV5-1	-	TRBJ2-1	TGCGCCAGCAGCTTGGTGGGACCCCCTGGAAGCGAGCAGTTCTTC	CASSLVGPPGSEQFF
-	TRBV4-1	TRBD1	TRBJ2-2	TGCGCCAGCAGCCAAGATCGGGGGACAGGGCGCACCGGGGAGCTGTTTTTT	CASSQDRGTGRTGELFF
many	TRBV18	-	TRBJ2-4	TGTGCCAGCTCACCGAGGGGTCCCAAAAACATTCAGTACTTC	CASSPRGPKNIQYF
-	TRBV12-3/TRBV12-4	-	TRBJ1-1	TGTGCCAGCAGTTGGCAGGGGTATAATCCTGAAGCTTTCTTT	CASSWQGYNPEAFF
-	TRBV20-1	TRBD2	TRBJ2-1	TGCAGTGCTAGAGATAATAGCGGGGGAGGATACAATGAGCAGTTCTTC	CSARDNSGGGYNEQFF
few	TRBV27	-	TRBJ2-3	TGTGCCAGCAGTTTCTCCCTCCACACAGATACGCAGTATTTT	CASSFSLHTDTQYF
-	TRBV11-2	TRBD2	TRBJ2-1	TGTGCCAGCAGCCCAACTAGCGGTGCCGAGCAGTTCTTC	CASSPTSGAEQFF
few	TRBV10-3	-	TRBJ1-4	TGTGCCATCAGTGAACGGGCAACTAATGAAAAACTGTTTTTT	CAISERATNEKLFF
-	TRBV28	-	TRBJ1-5	TGTGCCAGCAGTTTCTCGTCCGGAGCTCAGCCCCAGCATTTT	CASSFSSGAQPQHF
few	TRBV29-1	-	TRBJ2-6	TGCAGCGTGGGGACGGTGGGATTAATTTCCGGGGCCAACGTCCTGACTTTC	CSVGTVGLISGANVLTF
-	TRBV4-1	-	TRBJ2-7	TGCGCCAGCAGCCAAGGCCTTGATACACCAGGCAACGAGCAGTACTTC	CASSQGLDTPGNEQYF
few	TRBV7-9	TRBD1	TRBJ2-1	TGTGCCAGCAGCTCCGGGACAGGGTCCCCGGGTGAGCAGTTCTTC	CASSSGTGSPGEQFF
-	TRBV3-1	TRBD1	TRBJ2-7	TGTGCCAGCAGACACGGACAGGGGTACGAGCAGTACTTC	CASRHGQGYEQYF
few	TRBV10-3	-	TRBJ1-2	TGTGCCATCAGCGACTACGGACGGAACCAAGATAACTATGGCTACACCTTC	CAISDYGRNQDNYGYTF
-	TRBV6-5	-	TRBJ2-5	TGTGCCAGCAGTTATGGGGGCGAAAGAGGAGAGACCCAGTACTTC	CASSYGGERGETQYF
few	TRBV5-6	-	TRBJ1-4	TGTGCCAGCAGCTTACGCAGGGCGGATGAAAAACTGTTTTTT	CASSLRRADEKLFF
few	TRBV2	-	TRBJ2-5	TGTGCCAGCTCTATAGCCATCGACCAAGAGACCCAGTACTTC	CASSIAIDQETQYF
-	TRBV5-1	TRBD2	TRBJ2-1	TGCGCCAGCAGCTTCCCGGAACAGCGGGAGGGCCGGAATGAGCAGTTCTTC	CASSFPEQREGRNEQFF
-	TRBV21-1	-	TRBJ1-5	TGTGCCAGCAGCAAATCGGGCAGGTCGGGTGGTCAGCCCCAGCATTTT	CASSKSGRSGGQPQHF
-	TRBV12-3/TRBV12-4	-	TRBJ2-3	TGTGCCAGCAGTTTCTCGGGAAATGTGCAGTATTTT	CASSFSGNVQYF
few	TRBV19	-	TRBJ2-1	TGTGCCAGCGCTGACGGGAGCTCCTACAATGAGCAGTTCTTC	CASADGSSYNEQFF
-	TRBV20-1	TRBD2	TRBJ2-7	TGCAGTGCTAGAGAGGGGACTAGCGGCTCCTACGAGCAGTACTTC	CSAREGTSGSYEQYF
many	TRBV28	-	TRBJ1-2	TGTGCCAGTTATGGCTCGGGCAGGGTAATGACTGGCTACACCTTC	CASYGSGRVMTGYTF
many	TRBV12-3/TRBV12-4	-	TRBJ2-7	TGTGCCAGCAGTCGAAGAGCGCAATCCTACGAGCAGTACTTC	CASSRRAQSYEQYF
-	TRBV4-1	TRBD1	TRBJ1-6	TGCGCCAGCAGCCAAGGGGCAGACGACAGGGGGTTGTTACCCCTCCACTTT	CASSQGADDRGLLPLHF
-	TRBV20-1	TRBD1	TRBJ1-1	TGCAGTGCACTTAATGACAGGGACAACACTGAAGCTTTCTTT	CSALNDRDNTEAFF
-	TRBV5-5	-	TRBJ2-7	TGTGCCAGCAGCCTGGGACATCTAGGCTCCTACGAGCAGTACTTC	CASSLGHLGSYEQYF
many	TRBV12-3/TRBV12-4	TRBD2	TRBJ2-5	TGTGCCAGCAGCGTGACTAGCGCCCAAGAGACCCAGTACTTC	CASSVTSAQETQYF
-	TRBV7-2	TRBD2	TRBJ2-5	TGTGCCAGTCAAAGGAGCGGGATCGCCCAAGAGACCCAGTACTTC	CASQRSGIAQETQYF
-	TRBV4-1	TRBD1	TRBJ2-5	TGCGCCAGCAGCCTAGGGACAGGATTATACTTC	CASSLGTGLYF
-	TRBV12-3/TRBV12-4	-	TRBJ2-3	TGTGCCAGCAATCTTCGGGCCTCGACAGATACGCAGTATTTT	CASNLRASTDTQYF
few	TRBV18	TRBD1	TRBJ2-7	TGTGCCAGCGGACAGGGGGCTTCCTACGAGCAGTACTTC	CASGQGASYEQYF
-	TRBV30	-	TRBJ1-3	TGTGCCTGGAGTGTAGCGGGGGGAAACACCATATATTTT	CAWSVAGGNTIYF
few	TRBV29-1	TRBD2	TRBJ2-3	TGCAGCGTTGGGCGGGGGGATACGCAGTATTTT	CSVGRGDTQYF
few	TRBV7-6	-	TRBJ2-1	TGTGCCAGCAGCCCTCCTTGGTCCTACAATGAGCAGTTCTTC	CASSPPWSYNEQFF
-	TRBV21-1	-	TRBJ2-4	TGTGCCAGCAGCCAAGGAGGGAGCGGGAGTCGAGACATTCAGTACTTC	CASSQGGSGSRDIQYF
few	TRBV20-1	-	TRBJ1-5	TGCAGTGCTAGAGAAGGTTCAGGGGGCAATCAGCCCCAGCATTTT	CSAREGSGGNQPQHF
-	TRBV19	-	TRBJ1-2	TGTGCCAGTAGTATCGGCCCGGAACAGCATGGCTACACCTTC	CASSIGPEQHGYTF
-	TRBV7-8	-	TRBJ2-5	TGTGCCAGCAGCTTAGTTTCCTTTAGCGCACTTTGGAGAGAGACCCAGTACTTC	CASSLVSFSALWRETQYF
many	TRBV12-5	-	TRBJ2-3	TGTGCTAGTGGAGACCCCCTCTGGCAGGGGAGCACAGATACGCAGTATTTT	CASGDPLWQGSTDTQYF
-	TRBV9	-	TRBJ2-1	TGTGCCAGCAGCTTCGCCCGGGAGCAGTTCTTC	CASSFAREQFF
-	TRBV7-9	-	TRBJ1-1	TGTGCCAGCAGCTATCTCGGGCGGACACCTAACACTGAAGCTTTCTTT	CASSYLGRTPNTEAFF